These 16 T cell receptor beta chains were sequenced from one sample in a study of T cells in Graves' hyperthyroidism and ophthalmopathy. RNA transcripts gave rise to amplified TCR beta CDR3 regions. An initial round of RT-PCR targeting the TCR CDR3 relied on the HTBI primer set. TCRdb reprocessed the multiplex PCR reads via MiXCR and lists one record per CDR3 protein. The data show about 350,000 distinct CDR3 sequences, approximately 16% seen once. Sequencing used blood. The origin of the receptors is a woman in her sixties with Graves' ophthalmopathy.

The rearrangement joins TRBV19 to TRBJ1-4, with 9 bases that match TRBD1. The V gene's germline CDR1 is LNHDA and CDR2 SQIVND (reference sequence). This CDR3 spans 15 amino acids. J lost 6 bases, V lost 4 bases, and 6 bases had no gene match. The chain's CDR3 is CASSKRRQGDEKLFF. In nucleotides, the CDR3 is TGTGCCAGTAGTAAGAGGAGACAGGGGGATGAAAAACTGTTTTTT.

This clonotype was counted many times. The gene calls are TRBV28 and TRBJ1-2; maybe TRBD1 (6 bases). V was pared by 2 bases and J by 4 bases, with 17 bases between. The CDR3 has 16 residues. Germline V gene data show CDR1 as MDHEN and CDR2 as SYDVKM. CDR3 region: CASSLVDGGGSYGYTF. CDR3 nucleotide sequence: TGTGCCAGCAGTTTAGTCGACGGGGGCGGGAGCTATGGCTACACCTTC.

This clonotype was seen at least ten times. V is TRBV28 and J is TRBJ2-1; 12 nucleotides match TRBD2. Germline loops: CDR1 MDHEN, CDR2 SYDVKM. Unmatched junction bases numbered 5, after V lost 2 bases and J lost 9 bases. The CDR3 has 15 residues. CDR3 residues: CASSLVGLAGFEQFF. The DNA for the CDR3 is TGTGCCAGCAGTTTAGTAGGACTAGCGGGATTTGAGCAGTTCTTC.

This clonotype was found many times. The chain combines TRBV7-3 with TRBJ2-1, with 9 bases matching TRBD2. In germline, CDR1 is SGHTA, CDR2 FQGTGA. This CDR3 comprises 16 residues. V lost 1 base to trimming and J lost 3 bases; unmatched junction nucleotides: 4. Here the CDR3 reads CASSLKLTSGYNEQFF. CDR3 in DNA: TGTGCCAGCAGCTTAAAACTGACTAGCGGCTACAATGAGCAGTTCTTC.

This clonotype has just a few counts. The chain's CDR3 is CASSQDQGQTQYF. The CDR3 DNA is TGTGCCAGCAGCCAGGACCAGGGGCAGACCCAGTACTTC. The chain links TRBV7-3 to TRBJ2-5; possibly TRBD1 for D (6 bases). This CDR3 contains 13 residues. V shed 5 bases and J shed 6 bases, with 13 bases lying between them. Germline V gene data show CDR1 as SGHTA and CDR2 as FQGTGA.

The genes are TRBV24-1 and TRBJ2-1; the match to TRBD2 covers 8 bases. V was clipped by 4 bases and J by 7 bases; unmatched bases: 14. This CDR3 region has 17 residues. Germline CDR1 reads KGHDR; CDR2 reads SFDVKD. CDR3 bases: TGTGCCACCAGTGACCGAAGCCCGGGACTAGGGTCAAATGAGCAGTTCTTC. Encoded protein: CATSDRSPGLGSNEQFF.

This clonotype has at least ten counts. The rearrangement joins TRBV3-1 to TRBJ1-2, with D maybe TRBD1 (6 bases). Trimming removed 4 bases at V and 2 bases at J, with 11 bases between. Germline CDR1 reads LGHDT; CDR2 reads YNNKEL (reference sequence). This CDR3 has 14 residues. This chain's CDR3 is CASSLPGVNYGYTF. In DNA, the CDR3 is TGTGCCAGCAGCCTGCCAGGGGTCAACTATGGCTACACCTTC.

This clonotype was seen at least ten times. This chain connects TRBV12-3 or TRBV12-4 to TRBJ1-1; D is ambiguous. Trimming took off 1 base at V and 1 base at J, with 7 bases between the two ends. The CDR3 contains 14 residues. The CDR3 protein is CASSLGVKNTEAFF. CDR3 DNA sequence: TGTGCCAGCAGTTTAGGTGTGAAGAACACTGAAGCTTTCTTT.

This clonotype was recorded many times. The rearrangement uses TRBV4-1 and TRBJ2-3; tentative D call: TRBD1 (5 bases). This CDR3 region has 15 residues. Germline V gives CDR1 MGHRA, CDR2 YSYEKL. Between the trimmed V and J ends, which lost 4 bases and 3 bases, there was a span of 14 bases. This CDR3 is CASSPRALGTDTQYF. CDR3 DNA sequence: TGCGCCAGCAGCCCCAGGGCCCTTGGGACAGATACGCAGTATTTT.

This clonotype came up a few times. The chain employs TRBV3-1 and TRBJ2-7; TRBD2 matches 16 bases. The CDR3 covers 18 residues. Trimming at V came to 3 bases and at J to 2 bases, leaving 7 bases not matched to a gene. Germline CDR1 reads LGHDT; CDR2 reads YNNKEL (reference sequence). DNA of the CDR3: TGTGCCAGCAGCCACGCGGGACTAGCGGGAGGGCCCGCCTACGAGCAGTACTTC. This translates into CASSHAGLAGGPAYEQYF.

This clonotype was recorded a few times. CDR3 residues: CASTPRDTQYF. The DNA for the CDR3 is TGTGCCAGCACCCCCCGAGATACGCAGTATTTT. This chain connects TRBV6-1 to TRBJ2-3; D unclear. CDR3 length equals 11 residues. Trimming shortened V by 7 bases and J by 5 bases, and 7 bases separated the two germline ends. Germline values: CDR1 MNHNS, CDR2 SASEGT.

V gene TRBV28 combines with J gene TRBJ2-4; TRBD1 aligns across 8 bases. Germline V gene data show CDR1 as MDHEN and CDR2 as SYDVKM. The CDR3 spans 14 residues. V lost 2 bases and J lost 9; bases outside the gene matches: 6. CDR3 DNA: TGTGCCAGCAGTTTAGGTGGTGACAGGGGCATTCAGTACTTC. It codes for CASSLGGDRGIQYF. Supplemented by reference TRBV28 and TRBJ2-4, the full variable domain reads DVKVTQSSRYLVKRTGEKVFLECVQDMDHENMFWYRQDPGLGLRLIYFSYDVKMKEKGDIPEGYSVSREKKERFSLILESASTNQTSMYLCASSLGGDRGIQYFGAGTRLSVL.

J is TRBJ2-5 and V is TRBV18, with 9 bases lining up with TRBD1. Unmatched junction bases numbered 6, after V lost 3 bases and J lost 1 base. CDR1 and CDR2 (germline): KGHSH, LQKENI. The CDR3 is made up of 16 amino acids. CDR3 sequence: CASSPPGTGFQETQYF. The CDR3 bases are TGTGCCAGCTCACCGCCCGGGACAGGGTTCCAAGAGACCCAGTACTTC.

This clonotype was counted ten times or more. The CDR3 protein is CASTLLQGEETQYF. The CDR3 coding sequence is TGCGCCAGCACCCTATTGCAGGGGGAAGAGACCCAGTACTTC. The chain carries TRBV5-1 and TRBJ2-5; TRBD1 aligns across 7 bases. This CDR3 contains 14 residues. Germline CDR1 SGHRS, CDR2 YFSETQ. V was clipped by 6 bases and J by 3 bases; unmatched bases: 8. Using reference TRBV5-1 and TRBJ2-5 for the parts outside the CDR3, the full variable domain is KAGVTQTPRYLIKTRGQQVTLSCSPISGHRSVSWYQQTPGQGLQFLFEYFSETQRNKGNFPGRFSGRQFSNSRSEMNVSTLELGDSALYLCASTLLQGEETQYFGPGTRLLVL.

DNA of the CDR3: TGTGCCAGCAGTTACCGGGACAGGGTGAAAGAGACCCAGTACTTC. Its protein product is CASSYRDRVKETQYF. V usage is TRBV28 and J usage is TRBJ2-5; 9 bases agree with TRBD1. The trim removed 4 bases at V and 3 bases at J, leaving 6 bases unmatched. CDR3 length: 15 residues. Germline assignment: CDR1 MDHEN and CDR2 SYDVKM. Supplemented by reference TRBV28 and TRBJ2-5, the full variable domain reads DVKVTQSSRYLVKRTGEKVFLECVQDMDHENMFWYRQDPGLGLRLIYFSYDVKMKEKGDIPEGYSVSREKKERFSLILESASTNQTSMYLCASSYRDRVKETQYFGPGTRLLVL.

A few counts support this clonotype. The rearrangement uses TRBV28 and TRBJ2-3, with 13 bases aligning to TRBD2. The CDR3 spans 17 residues. Germline CDR1 and CDR2: MDHEN and SYDVKM. V trimming: 3 bases; J trimming: 4 bases; junction bases outside the gene matches: 7. CDR3 loop: CASSFLGLAGVPDTQYF. CDR3 DNA sequence: TGTGCCAGCAGTTTCCTAGGACTAGCGGGAGTCCCAGATACGCAGTATTTT.